This T cell receptor (beta chain) was obtained from a study of shared clonotypes between healthy human individuals. Losses at the gene ends were 3 bases for V and 7 bases for J; bases not matched to a gene: 8. Germline V gene sequence: CDR1 MGHRA, CDR2 YSYEKL. CDR3 length: 15 amino acids. Only CD45RO-negative cells positively selected for CCR7 counted as naive CD8 cells, so terminally differentiated effector memory CD45RA+ cells were excluded. Repertoires were generated with immunoSEQ multiplex PCR, while TCRdb's copy carries only in-frame clones and drops some. The table shows more than 2 million clones, with around 96% occurring only once.

The rearrangement joins TRBV4-1 to TRBJ2-1; 8 bases align to TRBD2. The TCR sequence derives from a man younger than 35 in good health. The sequenced sample was naive CD8+ T cells sorted from blood. Here the CDR3 reads CASSQPSAGANEQFF. The CDR3 DNA sequence: TGCGCCAGCAGCCAGCCGTCAGCGGGGGCAAATGAGCAGTTCTTC.